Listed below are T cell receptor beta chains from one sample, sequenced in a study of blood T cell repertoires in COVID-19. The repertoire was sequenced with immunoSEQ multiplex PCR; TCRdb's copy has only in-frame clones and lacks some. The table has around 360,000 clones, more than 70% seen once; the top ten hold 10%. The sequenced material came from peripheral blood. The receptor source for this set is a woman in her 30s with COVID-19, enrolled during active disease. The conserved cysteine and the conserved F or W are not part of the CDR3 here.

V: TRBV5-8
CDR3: ASSRGLWDEQY

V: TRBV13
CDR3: ASSSYRKSNEKLF

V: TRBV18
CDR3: ASSPLAGQASGNTIY

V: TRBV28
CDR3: ASSFFLAGDSYEQY

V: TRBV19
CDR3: ASSVPLDPFPGEAF

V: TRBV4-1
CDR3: ASSQALFTGELF

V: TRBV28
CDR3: ASSLSWASTEAF

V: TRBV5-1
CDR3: ASSTGQGADTIY

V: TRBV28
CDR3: ASSLVRLSGNTIY

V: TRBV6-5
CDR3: ASSQANEQY

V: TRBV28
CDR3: ASQGVSGANVLT

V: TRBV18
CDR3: ASHQGGNTEAF

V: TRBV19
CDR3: ASSEAGAHEQY

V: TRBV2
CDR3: ASSDQLGKLSNIQY

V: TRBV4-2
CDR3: ASSQDTSGHSSYEQY

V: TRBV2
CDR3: ASRRTGRTDTQY

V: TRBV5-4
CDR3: ASSLSATRHNEQF

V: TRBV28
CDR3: ASSLPSGSTDTQY

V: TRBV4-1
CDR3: ASSQVTSGTYEQY

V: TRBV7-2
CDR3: ASRPRSWGPLSTIY

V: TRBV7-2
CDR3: ASSLTGTSGTDTQY

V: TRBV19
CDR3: ASSIVQANQPQH

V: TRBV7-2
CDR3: ASSSRSEQTQY

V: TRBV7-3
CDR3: ASSFGLAGELF

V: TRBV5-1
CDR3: ASSLVAEETQY

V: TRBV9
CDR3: ASSPGTGALGYGYT

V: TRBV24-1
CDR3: ATSDQSIRTQY

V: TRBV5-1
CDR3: ASSLGTLNTEAF

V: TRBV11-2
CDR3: ASSLGGGNNQPQH

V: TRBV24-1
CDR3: ATSESGQINEQF

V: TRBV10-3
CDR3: AITTGDTYEQY

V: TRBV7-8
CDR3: ASSLAGGYEQY